This TCR beta chain came from a study of patients and donors after allogeneic stem cell transplantation. CDR3 length: 15 amino acids. V lost 5 bases and J lost 1, with 17 bases in between. Germline CDR1 DFQATT, CDR2 SNEGSKA (reference sequence). MiXCR, applied by TCRdb to the RT-PCR reads, yields one record per CDR3 protein. The table records roughly 250,000 distinct CDR3 sequences, less than 15% of them present only once. This clonotype was observed a handful of times. This TCR was recovered from a human donor who was either an allogeneic HSCT recipient or a stem cell or donor lymphocyte infusion donor (not recorded which). It is not recorded whose cells these are; they may come from a transplant donor. The chain recombines TRBV20-1 with TRBJ2-5; D may be TRBD2 (6 bases). Material: blood, either unsorted or a sorted T cell fraction (not recorded which). The CDR3 DNA reads as TGCAGTGCTTTACTAGCTCCGCAGATCCAAGAGACCCAGTACTTC. This sequence encodes CSALLAPQIQETQYF.